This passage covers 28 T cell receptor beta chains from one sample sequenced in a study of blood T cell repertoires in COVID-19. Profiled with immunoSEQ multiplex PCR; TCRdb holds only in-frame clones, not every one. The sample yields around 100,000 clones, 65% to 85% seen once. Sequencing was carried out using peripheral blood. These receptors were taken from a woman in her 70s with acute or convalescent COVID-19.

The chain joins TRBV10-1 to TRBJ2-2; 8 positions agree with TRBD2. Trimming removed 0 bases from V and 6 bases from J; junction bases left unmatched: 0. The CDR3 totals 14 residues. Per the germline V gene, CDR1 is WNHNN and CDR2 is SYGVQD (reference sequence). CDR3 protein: CASSESRGAGELFF. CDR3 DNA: TGCGCCAGCAGTGAGTCGCGGGGGGCCGGGGAGCTGTTTTTT.

This CDR3 is CASSGPDRYGYTF. The CDR3 DNA follows: TGTGCCAGCAGCGGACCCGACAGGTATGGCTACACCTTC. The V call is TRBV21-1, the J call TRBJ1-2; the D call TRBD1 from the table was never checked on the DNA. TRBV21-1 corresponds to a pseudogene. This CDR3 contains 13 residues.

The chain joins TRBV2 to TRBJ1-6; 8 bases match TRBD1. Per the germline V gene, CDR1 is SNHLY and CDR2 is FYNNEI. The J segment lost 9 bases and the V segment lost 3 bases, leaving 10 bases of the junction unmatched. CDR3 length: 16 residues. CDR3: CASSEGTGDGGSPLHF. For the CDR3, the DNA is TGTGCCAGCAGTGAGGGGACAGGCGACGGAGGTTCACCCCTCCACTTT.

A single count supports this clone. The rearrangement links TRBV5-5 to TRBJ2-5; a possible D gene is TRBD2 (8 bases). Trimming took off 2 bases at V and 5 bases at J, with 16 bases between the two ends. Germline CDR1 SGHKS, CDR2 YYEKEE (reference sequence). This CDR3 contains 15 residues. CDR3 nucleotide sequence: TGTGCCAGCAGCTTCGGGAGGGGGCCAACGGAGACCCAGTACTTC. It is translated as CASSFGRGPTETQYF.

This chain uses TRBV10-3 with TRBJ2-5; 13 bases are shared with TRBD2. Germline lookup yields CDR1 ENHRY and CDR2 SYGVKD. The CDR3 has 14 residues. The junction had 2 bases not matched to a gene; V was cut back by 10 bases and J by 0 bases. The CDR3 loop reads CATGLAGNQETQYF. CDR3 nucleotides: TGTGCCACGGGACTAGCGGGAAACCAAGAGACCCAGTACTTC.

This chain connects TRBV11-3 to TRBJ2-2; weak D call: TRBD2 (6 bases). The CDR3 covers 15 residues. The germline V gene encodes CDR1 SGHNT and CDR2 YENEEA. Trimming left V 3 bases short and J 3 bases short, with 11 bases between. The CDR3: CASSLGGRDTGELFF. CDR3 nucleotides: TGTGCCAGCAGCTTGGGGGGAAGGGACACCGGGGAGCTGTTTTTT.

Here the CDR3 reads CASRAGQILDEKLFF. The CDR3 DNA is TGTGCCAGCAGGGCCGGACAGATCTTAGATGAAAAACTGTTTTTT. The V and J genes are TRBV2 and TRBJ1-4, with D possibly matching TRBD1 (6 bases). CDR3 size: 15 residues. Germline-derived CDR1 and CDR2 are SNHLY and FYNNEI. Deletions cut 6 bases from V and 6 bases from J, with 17 bases between.

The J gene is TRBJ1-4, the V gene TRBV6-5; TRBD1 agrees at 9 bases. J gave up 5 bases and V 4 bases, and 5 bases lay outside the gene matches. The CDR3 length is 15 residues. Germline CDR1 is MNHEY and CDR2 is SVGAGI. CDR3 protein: CASSFRTGVNEKLFF. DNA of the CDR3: TGTGCCAGCAGTTTCCGGACAGGGGTAAATGAAAAACTGTTTTTT.

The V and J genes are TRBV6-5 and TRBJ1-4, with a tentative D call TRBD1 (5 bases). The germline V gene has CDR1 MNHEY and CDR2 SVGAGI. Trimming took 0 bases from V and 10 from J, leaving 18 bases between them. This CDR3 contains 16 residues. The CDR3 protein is CASSYSSGTVSGKLFF. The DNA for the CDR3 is TGTGCCAGCAGTTACTCGAGCGGGACCGTTTCGGGAAAACTGTTTTTT.

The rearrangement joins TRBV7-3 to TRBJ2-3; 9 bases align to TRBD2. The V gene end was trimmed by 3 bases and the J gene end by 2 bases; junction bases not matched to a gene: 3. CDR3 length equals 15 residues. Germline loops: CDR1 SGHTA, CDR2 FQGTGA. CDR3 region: CASSFAGGPTDTQYF. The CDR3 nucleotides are TGTGCCAGCAGCTTTGCGGGGGGGCCCACAGATACGCAGTATTTT.

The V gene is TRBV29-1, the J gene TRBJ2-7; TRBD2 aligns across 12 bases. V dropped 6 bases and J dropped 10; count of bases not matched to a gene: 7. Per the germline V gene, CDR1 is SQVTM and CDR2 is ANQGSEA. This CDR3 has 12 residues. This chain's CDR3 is CSVPGLAGSQYF. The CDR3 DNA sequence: TGCAGCGTACCGGGACTAGCGGGTTCCCAGTACTTC.

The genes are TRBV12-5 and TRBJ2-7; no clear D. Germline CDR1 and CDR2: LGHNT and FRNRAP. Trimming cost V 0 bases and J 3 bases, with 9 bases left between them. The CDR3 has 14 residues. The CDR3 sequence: CASGLVSYDYEQYF. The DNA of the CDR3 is TGTGCTAGTGGTTTGGTATCCTACGACTACGAGCAGTACTTC.

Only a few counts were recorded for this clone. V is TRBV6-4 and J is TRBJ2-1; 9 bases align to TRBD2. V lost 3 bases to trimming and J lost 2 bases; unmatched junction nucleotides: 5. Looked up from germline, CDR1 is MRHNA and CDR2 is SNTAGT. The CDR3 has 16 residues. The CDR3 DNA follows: TGTGCCAGCAGTGAAGGGGAGCGGGGGGCCTACAATGAGCAGTTCTTC. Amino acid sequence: CASSEGERGAYNEQFF.

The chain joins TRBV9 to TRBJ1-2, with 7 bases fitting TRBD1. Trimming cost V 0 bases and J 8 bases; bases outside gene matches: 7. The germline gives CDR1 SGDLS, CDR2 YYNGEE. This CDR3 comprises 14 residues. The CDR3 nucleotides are TGTGCCAGCAGCGTAGCCCCGAGGGGGCAAGGCTACACCTTC. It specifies CASSVAPRGQGYTF.

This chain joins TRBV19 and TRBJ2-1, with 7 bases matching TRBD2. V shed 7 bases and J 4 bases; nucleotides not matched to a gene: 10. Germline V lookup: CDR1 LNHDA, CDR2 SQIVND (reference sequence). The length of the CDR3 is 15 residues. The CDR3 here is CASTRGVSTYNEQFF. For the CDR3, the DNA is TGTGCCAGTACCCGGGGGGTGAGTACTTACAATGAGCAGTTCTTC.

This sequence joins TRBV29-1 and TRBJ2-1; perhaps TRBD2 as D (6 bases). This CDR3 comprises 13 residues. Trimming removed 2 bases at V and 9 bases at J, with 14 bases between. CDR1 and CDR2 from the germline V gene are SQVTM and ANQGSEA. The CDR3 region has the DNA TGCAGCGTTGAACGGAGAGGGAGGAGTGAGCAGTTCTTC. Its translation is CSVERRGRSEQFF.

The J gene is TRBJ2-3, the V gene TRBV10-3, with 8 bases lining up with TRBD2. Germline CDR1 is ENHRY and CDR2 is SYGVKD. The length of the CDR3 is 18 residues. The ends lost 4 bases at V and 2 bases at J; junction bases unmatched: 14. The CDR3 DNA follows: TGTGCCATCAGTGCCGCCAGCGGGGGTCCCTTCCCCACAGATACGCAGTATTTT. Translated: CAISAASGGPFPTDTQYF.

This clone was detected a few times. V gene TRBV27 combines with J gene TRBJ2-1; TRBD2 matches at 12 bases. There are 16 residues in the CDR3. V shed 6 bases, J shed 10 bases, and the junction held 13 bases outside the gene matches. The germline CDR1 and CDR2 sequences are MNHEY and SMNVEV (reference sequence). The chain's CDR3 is CASSLILAGGPPEQFF. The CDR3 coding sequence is TGTGCCAGCAGCCTAATCCTAGCGGGAGGGCCTCCGGAGCAGTTCTTC.

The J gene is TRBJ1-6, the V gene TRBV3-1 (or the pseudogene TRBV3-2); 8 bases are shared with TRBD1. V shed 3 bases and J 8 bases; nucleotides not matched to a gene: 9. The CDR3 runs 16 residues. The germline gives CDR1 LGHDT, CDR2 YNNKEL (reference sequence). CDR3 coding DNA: TGTGCCAGCAGCCATCAGAGACAGGGGAGAGATTCACCCCTCCACTTT. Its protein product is CASSHQRQGRDSPLHF.

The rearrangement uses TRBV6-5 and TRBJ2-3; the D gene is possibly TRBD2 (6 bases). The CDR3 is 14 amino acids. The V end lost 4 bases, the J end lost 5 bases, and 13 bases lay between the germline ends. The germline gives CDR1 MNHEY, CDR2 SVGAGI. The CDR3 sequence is CASSSTRGLDTQYF. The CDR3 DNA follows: TGTGCCAGCAGTTCAACCCGGGGACTAGATACGCAGTATTTT.

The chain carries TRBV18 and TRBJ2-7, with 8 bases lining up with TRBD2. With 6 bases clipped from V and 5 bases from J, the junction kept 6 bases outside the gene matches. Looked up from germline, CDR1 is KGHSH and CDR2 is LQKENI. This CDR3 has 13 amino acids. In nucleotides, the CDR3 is TGTGCCAGCTCCCAGGCGGGAGGAGACGAGCAGTACTTC. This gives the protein CASSQAGGDEQYF.

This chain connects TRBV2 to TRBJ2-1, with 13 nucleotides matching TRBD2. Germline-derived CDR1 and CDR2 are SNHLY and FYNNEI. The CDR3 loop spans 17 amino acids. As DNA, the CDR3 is TGTGCAATAAGAAGGGAACTAGCGGGAGGGATTTACAATGAGCAGTTCTTC. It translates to CAIRRELAGGIYNEQFF.

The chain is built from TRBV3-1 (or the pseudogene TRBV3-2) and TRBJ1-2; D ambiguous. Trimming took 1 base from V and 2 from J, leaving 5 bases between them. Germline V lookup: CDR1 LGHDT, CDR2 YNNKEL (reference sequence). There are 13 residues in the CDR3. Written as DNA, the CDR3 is TGTGCCAGCAGCCAAGTTAGAAACTATGGCTACACCTTC. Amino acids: CASSQVRNYGYTF.

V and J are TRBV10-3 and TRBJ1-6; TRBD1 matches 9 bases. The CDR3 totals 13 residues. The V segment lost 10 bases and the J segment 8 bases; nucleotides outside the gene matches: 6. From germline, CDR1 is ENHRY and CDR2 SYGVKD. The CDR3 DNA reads TGTGCCACACAGGGGGCGCGTGATTCACCCCTCCACTTT. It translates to CATQGARDSPLHF.

The CDR3 bases are TGTGCCAGCAGCTTACAGGGGGCGGCCGGGGAGCTGTTTTTT. Translating gives CASSLQGAAGELFF. V is TRBV6-5 and J is TRBJ2-2, with 9 bases aligning to TRBD1. CDR1 is MNHEY and CDR2 is SVGAGI in the germline V gene. V lost 6 bases and J lost 6; bases outside the gene matches: 5. The CDR3 is made up of 14 amino acids.

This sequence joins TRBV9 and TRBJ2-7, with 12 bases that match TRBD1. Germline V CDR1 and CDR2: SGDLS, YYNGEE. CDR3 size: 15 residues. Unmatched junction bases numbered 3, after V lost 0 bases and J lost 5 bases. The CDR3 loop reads CASSVDGTGGDEQYF. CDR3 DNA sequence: TGTGCCAGCAGCGTAGATGGGACAGGGGGCGACGAGCAGTACTTC.

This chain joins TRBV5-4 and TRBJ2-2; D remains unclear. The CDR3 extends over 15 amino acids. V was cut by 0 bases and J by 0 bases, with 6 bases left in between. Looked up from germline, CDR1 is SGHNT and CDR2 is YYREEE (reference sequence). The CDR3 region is CASSLDPSNTGELFF. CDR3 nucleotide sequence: TGTGCCAGCAGCTTGGATCCGTCGAACACCGGGGAGCTGTTTTTT.

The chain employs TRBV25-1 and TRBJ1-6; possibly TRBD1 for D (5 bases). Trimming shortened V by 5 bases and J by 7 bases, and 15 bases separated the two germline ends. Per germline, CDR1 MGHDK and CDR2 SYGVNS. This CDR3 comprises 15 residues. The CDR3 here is CASSQSLGGNSPLHF. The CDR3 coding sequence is TGTGCCAGCAGTCAAAGTCTCGGGGGGAATTCACCCCTCCACTTT.